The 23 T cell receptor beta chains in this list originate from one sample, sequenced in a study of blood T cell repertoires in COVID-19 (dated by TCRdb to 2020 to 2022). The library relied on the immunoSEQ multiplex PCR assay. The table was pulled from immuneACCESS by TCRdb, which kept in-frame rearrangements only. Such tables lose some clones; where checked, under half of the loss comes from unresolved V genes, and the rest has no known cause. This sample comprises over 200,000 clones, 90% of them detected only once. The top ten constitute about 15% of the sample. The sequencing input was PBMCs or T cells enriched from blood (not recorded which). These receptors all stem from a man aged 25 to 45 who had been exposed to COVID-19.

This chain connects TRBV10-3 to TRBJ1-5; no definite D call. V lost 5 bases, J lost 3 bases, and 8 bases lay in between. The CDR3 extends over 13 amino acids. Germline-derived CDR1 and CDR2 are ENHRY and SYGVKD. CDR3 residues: CAISRTDNQPQHF. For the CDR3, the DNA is TGTGCCATCAGTCGTACAGACAATCAGCCCCAGCATTTT.

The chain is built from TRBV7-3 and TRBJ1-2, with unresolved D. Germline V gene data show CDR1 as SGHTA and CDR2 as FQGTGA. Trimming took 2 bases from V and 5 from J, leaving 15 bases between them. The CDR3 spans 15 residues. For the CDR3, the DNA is TGTGCCAGCAGCTTATCCGGGAGAACCGTGTATGGCTACACCTTC. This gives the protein CASSLSGRTVYGYTF.

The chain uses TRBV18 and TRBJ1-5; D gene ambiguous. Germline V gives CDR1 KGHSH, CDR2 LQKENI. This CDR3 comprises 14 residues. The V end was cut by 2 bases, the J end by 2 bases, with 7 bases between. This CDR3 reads CASSPTAGNQPQHF. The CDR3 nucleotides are TGTGCCAGCTCACCAACGGCGGGCAATCAGCCCCAGCATTTT.

The CDR3 region is CATSSGQGYEQFF. The CDR3, as DNA: TGTGCCACCAGCAGCGGACAGGGCTATGAGCAGTTCTTC. V gene TRBV15 combines with J gene TRBJ2-1; 8 bases agree with TRBD1. The germline gives CDR1 LNHNV, CDR2 YYDKDF (reference sequence). After removal of 3 bases from V and 8 bases from J, the junction contained 3 bases not matched to a gene. The CDR3 has 13 residues.

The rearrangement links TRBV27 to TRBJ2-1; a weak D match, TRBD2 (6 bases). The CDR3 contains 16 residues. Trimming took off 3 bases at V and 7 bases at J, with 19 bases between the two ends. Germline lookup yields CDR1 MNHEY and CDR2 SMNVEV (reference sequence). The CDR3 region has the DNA TGTGCCAGCAGTTTCATAGGGACTTCAAGTTTAAATGAGCAGTTCTTC. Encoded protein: CASSFIGTSSLNEQFF.

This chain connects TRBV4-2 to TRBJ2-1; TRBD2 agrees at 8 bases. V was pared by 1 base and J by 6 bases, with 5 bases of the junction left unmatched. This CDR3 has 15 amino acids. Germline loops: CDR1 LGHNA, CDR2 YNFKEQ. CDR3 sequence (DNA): TGTGCCAGCAGCCAAGTTGCGGGGGGAACCAATGAGCAGTTCTTC. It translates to CASSQVAGGTNEQFF.

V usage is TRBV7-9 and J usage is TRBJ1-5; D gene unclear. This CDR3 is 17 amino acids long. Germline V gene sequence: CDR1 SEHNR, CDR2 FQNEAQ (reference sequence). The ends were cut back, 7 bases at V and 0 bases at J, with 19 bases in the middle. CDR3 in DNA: TGTGCCAGCACCTTCGGGTACGATGGAGTTAGCAATCAGCCCCAGCATTTT. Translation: CASTFGYDGVSNQPQHF. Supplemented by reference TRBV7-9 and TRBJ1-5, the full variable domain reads DTGVSQNPRHKITKRGQNVTFRCDPISEHNRLYWYRQTLGQGPEFLTYFQNEAQLEKSRLLSDRFSAERPKGSFSTLEIQRTEQGDSAMYLCASTFGYDGVSNQPQHFGDGTRLSIL.

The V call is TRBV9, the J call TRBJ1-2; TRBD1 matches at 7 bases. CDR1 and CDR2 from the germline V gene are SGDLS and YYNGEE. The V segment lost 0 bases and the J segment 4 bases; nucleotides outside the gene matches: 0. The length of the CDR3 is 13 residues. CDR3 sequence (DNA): TGTGCCAGCAGCGTAGGACAGGGCTATGGCTACACCTTC. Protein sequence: CASSVGQGYGYTF.

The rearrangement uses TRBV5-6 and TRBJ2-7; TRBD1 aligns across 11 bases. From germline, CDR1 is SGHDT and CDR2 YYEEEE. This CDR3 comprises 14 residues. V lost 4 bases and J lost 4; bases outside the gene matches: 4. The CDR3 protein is CASSHGQGAYEQYF. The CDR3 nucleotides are TGTGCCAGCAGCCACGGACAGGGGGCGTACGAGCAGTACTTC.

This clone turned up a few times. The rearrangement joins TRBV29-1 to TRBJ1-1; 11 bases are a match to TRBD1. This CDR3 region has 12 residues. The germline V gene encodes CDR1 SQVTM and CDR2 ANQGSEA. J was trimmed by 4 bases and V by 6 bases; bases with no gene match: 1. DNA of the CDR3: TGCAGCGTGGGACAGGGGGGCACTGAAGCTTTCTTT. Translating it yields CSVGQGGTEAFF.

CDR3 protein: CASDTGTGPYEQYF. The CDR3 DNA is TGTGCCAGCGATACCGGGACAGGGCCCTACGAGCAGTACTTC. J is TRBJ2-7 and V is TRBV3-1 (or the pseudogene TRBV3-2); 9 bases match TRBD1. There are 14 residues in the CDR3. Germline V CDR1 and CDR2: LGHDT, YNNKEL (reference sequence). V dropped 8 bases and J dropped 2; count of bases not matched to a gene: 7.

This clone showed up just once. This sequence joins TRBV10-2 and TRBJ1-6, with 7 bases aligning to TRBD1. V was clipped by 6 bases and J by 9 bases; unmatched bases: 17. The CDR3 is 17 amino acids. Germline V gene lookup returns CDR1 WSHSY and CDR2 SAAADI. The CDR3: CASRHPGTENLVSPLHF. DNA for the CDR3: TGCGCCAGCAGGCACCCCGGGACAGAGAACCTTGTTTCACCCCTCCACTTT.

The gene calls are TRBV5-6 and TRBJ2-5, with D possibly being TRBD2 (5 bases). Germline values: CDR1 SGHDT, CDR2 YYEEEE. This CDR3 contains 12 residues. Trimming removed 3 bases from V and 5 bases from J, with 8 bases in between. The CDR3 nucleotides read TGTGCCAGCAGCTCGGGATGGGAGACCCAGTACTTC. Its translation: CASSSGWETQYF.

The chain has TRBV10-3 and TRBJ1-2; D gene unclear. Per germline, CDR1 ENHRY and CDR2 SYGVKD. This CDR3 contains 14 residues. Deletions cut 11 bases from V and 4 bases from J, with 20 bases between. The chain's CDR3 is CASQAPREGYGYTF. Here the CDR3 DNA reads TGTGCCTCCCAAGCGCCCCGGGAGGGCTATGGCTACACCTTC.

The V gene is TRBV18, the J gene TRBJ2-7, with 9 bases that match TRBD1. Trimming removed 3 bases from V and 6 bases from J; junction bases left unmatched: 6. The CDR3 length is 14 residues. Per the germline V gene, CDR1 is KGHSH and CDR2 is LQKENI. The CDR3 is CASSPRQGEIEQYF. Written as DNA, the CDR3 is TGTGCCAGCTCACCCCGACAGGGGGAAATCGAGCAGTACTTC.

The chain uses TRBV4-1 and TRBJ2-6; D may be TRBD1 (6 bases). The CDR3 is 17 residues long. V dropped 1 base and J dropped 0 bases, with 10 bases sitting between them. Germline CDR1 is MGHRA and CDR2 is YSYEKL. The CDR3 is CASSQGTEVSGANVLTF. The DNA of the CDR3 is TGCGCCAGCAGCCAAGGGACAGAAGTCTCTGGGGCCAACGTCCTGACTTTC.

CDR3: CASRLEGQLSYEQYF. For the CDR3, the DNA is TGTGCCAGCAGACTCGAGGGACAGCTAAGCTACGAGCAGTACTTC. The chain employs TRBV2 and TRBJ2-7, with 7 bases lining up with TRBD1. V lost 6 bases and J lost 3; bases outside the gene matches: 11. The germline CDR1 and CDR2 sequences are SNHLY and FYNNEI. This CDR3 contains 15 residues.

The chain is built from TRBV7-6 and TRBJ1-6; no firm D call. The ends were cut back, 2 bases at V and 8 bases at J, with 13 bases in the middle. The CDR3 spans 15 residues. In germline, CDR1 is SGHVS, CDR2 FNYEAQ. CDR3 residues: CASSLTAGLDSPLHF. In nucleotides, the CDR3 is TGTGCCAGCAGCTTAACCGCAGGTTTGGATTCACCCCTCCACTTT.

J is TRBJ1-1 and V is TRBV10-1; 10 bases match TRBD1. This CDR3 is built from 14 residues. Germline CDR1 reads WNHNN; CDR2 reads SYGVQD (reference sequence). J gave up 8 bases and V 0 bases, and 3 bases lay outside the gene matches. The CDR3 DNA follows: TGCGCCAGCAGTGAGTCACGGGACAGGGGCGAAGCTTTCTTT. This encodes CASSESRDRGEAFF.

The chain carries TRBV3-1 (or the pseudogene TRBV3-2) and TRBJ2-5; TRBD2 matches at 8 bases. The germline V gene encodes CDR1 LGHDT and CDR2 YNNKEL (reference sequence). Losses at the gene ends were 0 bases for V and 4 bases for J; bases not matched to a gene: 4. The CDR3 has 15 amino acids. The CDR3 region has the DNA TGTGCCAGCAGCCAAGATCCAGCGGGGGCAGAGACCCAGTACTTC. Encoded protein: CASSQDPAGAETQYF.

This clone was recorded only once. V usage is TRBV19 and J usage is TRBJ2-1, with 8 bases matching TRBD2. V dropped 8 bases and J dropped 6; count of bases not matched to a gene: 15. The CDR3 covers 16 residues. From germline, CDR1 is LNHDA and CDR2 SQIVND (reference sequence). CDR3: CASCSRLAGLCNEQFF. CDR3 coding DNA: TGTGCCAGTTGCTCGCGGTTAGCGGGACTATGCAATGAGCAGTTCTTC.

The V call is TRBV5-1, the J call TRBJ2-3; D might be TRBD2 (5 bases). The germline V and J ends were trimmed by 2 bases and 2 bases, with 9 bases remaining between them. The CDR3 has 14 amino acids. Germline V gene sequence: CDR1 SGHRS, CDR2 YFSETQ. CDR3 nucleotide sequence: TGCGCCAGCAGCTTCGCGGGTGACACAGATACGCAGTATTTT. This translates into CASSFAGDTDTQYF.

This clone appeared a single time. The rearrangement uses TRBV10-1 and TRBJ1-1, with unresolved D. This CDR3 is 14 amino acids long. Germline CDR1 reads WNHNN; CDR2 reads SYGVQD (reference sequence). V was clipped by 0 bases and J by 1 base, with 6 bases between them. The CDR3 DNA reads TGCGCCAGCAGTGAGTCGCACGGGAACACTGAAGCTTTCTTT. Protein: CASSESHGNTEAFF.